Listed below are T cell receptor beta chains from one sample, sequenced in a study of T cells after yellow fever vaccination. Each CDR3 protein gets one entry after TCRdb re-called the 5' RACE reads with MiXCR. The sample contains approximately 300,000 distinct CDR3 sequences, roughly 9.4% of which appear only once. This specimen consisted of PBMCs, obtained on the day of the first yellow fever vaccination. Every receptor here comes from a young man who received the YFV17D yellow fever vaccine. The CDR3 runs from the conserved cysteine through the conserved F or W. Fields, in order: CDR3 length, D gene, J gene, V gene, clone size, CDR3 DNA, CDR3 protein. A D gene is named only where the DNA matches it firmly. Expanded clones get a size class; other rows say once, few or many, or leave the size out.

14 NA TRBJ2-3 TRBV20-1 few TGCAGTGCTACTGAGGGGGGGCCGGGGGCTACGCAGTATTTT CSATEGGPGATQYF
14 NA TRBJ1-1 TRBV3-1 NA TGTGCCAGCCGTCCATCGCTACGGACCACTGAAGCTTTCTTT CASRPSLRTTEAFF
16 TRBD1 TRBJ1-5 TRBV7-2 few TGTGCCAGCAGCGTCTCGGCGGGGACAGCGGGGCAGCCCCAGCATTTT CASSVSAGTAGQPQHF
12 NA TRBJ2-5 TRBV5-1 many TGTGCCAGCAGCTTGGATGGGGAGACCCAGTACTTC CASSLDGETQYF
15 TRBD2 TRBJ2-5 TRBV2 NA TGTGCCAGCAGTACCGGGACTAGCGGAGAAGAGACCCAGTACTTC CASSTGTSGEETQYF
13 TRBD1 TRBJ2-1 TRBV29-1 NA TGCAGCGTCCGGGACAGGGTTTGGAATGAGCAGTTCTTC CSVRDRVWNEQFF
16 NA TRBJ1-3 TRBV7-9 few TGTGCCAGCAGCCCCGGGAGTCGGGGCCCTGGAAACACCATATATTTT CASSPGSRGPGNTIYF
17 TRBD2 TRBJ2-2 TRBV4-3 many TGCGCCAGCAGCCAAGATAACGGGGGGAAATTTTTCGGGGAGCTGTTTTTT CASSQDNGGKFFGELFF
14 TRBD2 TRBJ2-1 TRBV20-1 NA TGCAGTGCTAGAGCCCCTAGCGGCGGCAATGAGCAGTTCTTC CSARAPSGGNEQFF
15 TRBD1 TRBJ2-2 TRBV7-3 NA TGTGCCAGCAGTCAAACAGGGGGTTTCACCGGGGAGCTGTTTTTT CASSQTGGFTGELFF
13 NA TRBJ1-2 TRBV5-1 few TGCGCCAGCAGCTTGGCCACCAACTATGGCTACACCTTC CASSLATNYGYTF
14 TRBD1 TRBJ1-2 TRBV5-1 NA TGCGCCAGCAGCTTGGAACAGGGGGAGAATGGCTACACCTTC CASSLEQGENGYTF
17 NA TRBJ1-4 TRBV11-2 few TGTGCCAGCAGCTTAGATCCCGGCGGTGCAACTAATGAAAAACTGTTTTTT CASSLDPGGATNEKLFF
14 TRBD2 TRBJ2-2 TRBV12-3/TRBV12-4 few TGTGCCAGCAGTCTCAAGCGGGGCCGGAGGGAGCTGTTTTTT CASSLKRGRRELFF
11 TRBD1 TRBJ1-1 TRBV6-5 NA TGTGCCAGCAGACAGGGGGCAGAAGCTTTCTTT CASRQGAEAFF
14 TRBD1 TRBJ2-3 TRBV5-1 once TGCGCCAGCAGCTCCGGACAGGGTATAAATACGCAGTATTTT CASSSGQGINTQYF
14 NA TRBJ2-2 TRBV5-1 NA TGCGCCAGCAGCCGGGACGGTGACACCGGGGAGCTGTTTTTT CASSRDGDTGELFF
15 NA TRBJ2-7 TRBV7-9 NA TGTGCCAGCAGCTTAGACCTCGACAGTAGCTACGAGCAGTACTTC CASSLDLDSSYEQYF
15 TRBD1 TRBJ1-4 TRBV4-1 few TGCGCCAGCAGCCAAGAGGACAGGGCGAGTGAAAAACTGTTTTTT CASSQEDRASEKLFF
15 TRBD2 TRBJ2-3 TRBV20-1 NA TGCAGTGCTAGAGGACTAGCGGGGGGCCCAGATACGCAGTATTTT CSARGLAGGPDTQYF
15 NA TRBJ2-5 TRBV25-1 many TGTGCCAGCAGTGAATCCGGGCGGATGGGGGAGACCCAGTACTTC CASSESGRMGETQYF
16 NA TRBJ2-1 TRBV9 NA TGTGCCAGCAGCATCGGGACGCGAGTTTACGGCAATGAGCAGTTCTTC CASSIGTRVYGNEQFF
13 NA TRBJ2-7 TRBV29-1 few TGCAGCGTTGGGGAAGGGGCCGGGGACGAGCAGTACTTC CSVGEGAGDEQYF
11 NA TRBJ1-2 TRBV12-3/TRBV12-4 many TGTGCCAGCAGCTTGAACTATGGCTACACCTTC CASSLNYGYTF
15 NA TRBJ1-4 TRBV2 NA TGTGCCAGCAGCCCGGGGGGGCCAACTAATGAAAAACTGTTTTTT CASSPGGPTNEKLFF
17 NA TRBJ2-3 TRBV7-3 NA TGTGCCAGCAGTCCCTTGGGGGGACGATCTAGCACAGATACGCAGTATTTT CASSPLGGRSSTDTQYF
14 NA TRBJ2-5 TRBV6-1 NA TGTGCCAGCAGACGGCTCGGGCCGCGGGAGACCCAGTACTTC CASRRLGPRETQYF
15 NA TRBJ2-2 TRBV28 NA TGTGCCAGCATTGAAGGGGGCGGGAATGTCGGGGAGCTGTTTTTT CASIEGGGNVGELFF
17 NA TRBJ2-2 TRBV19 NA TGTGCCAGTAGTATAGATCGGCTCGGAAGGGTCACCGGGGAGCTGTTTTTT CASSIDRLGRVTGELFF
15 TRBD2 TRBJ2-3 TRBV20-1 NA TGCAGTGCTAGAGCGGTAGCGGGGCGGTGGGGCACGCAGTATTTT CSARAVAGRWGTQYF
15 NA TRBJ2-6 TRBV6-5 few TGTGCCAGCAGTTACTACTCCTCTGGGGCCAACGTCCTGACTTTC CASSYYSSGANVLTF
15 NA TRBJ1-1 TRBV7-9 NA TGTGCCAGCAGCCAGCCCAGGGTGGGGCACACTGAAGCTTTCTTT CASSQPRVGHTEAFF
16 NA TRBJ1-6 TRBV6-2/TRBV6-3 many TGTGCCAGCAGTTATCGGAGACCTGGGAATAATTCACCCCTCCACTTT CASSYRRPGNNSPLHF
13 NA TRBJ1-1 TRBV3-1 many TGTGCCAGCAGCCAAGGGGGGAACACTGAAGCTTTCTTT CASSQGGNTEAFF
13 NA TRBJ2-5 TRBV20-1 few TGCAGTGCTAATGGAGACGTTCCAGAGACCCAGTACTTC CSANGDVPETQYF
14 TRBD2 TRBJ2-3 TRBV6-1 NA TGTGCCAGCACCTTAGCGGGGGGGAGGGATACGCAGTATTTT CASTLAGGRDTQYF
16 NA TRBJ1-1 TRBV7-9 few TGTGCCAGCAAACCTGGCTTGTCGGGGCCCAACACTGAAGCTTTCTTT CASKPGLSGPNTEAFF
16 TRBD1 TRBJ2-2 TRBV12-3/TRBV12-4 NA TGTGCCAGCAGTTCGGGACAGGGGCCGTACACCGGGGAGCTGTTTTTT CASSSGQGPYTGELFF
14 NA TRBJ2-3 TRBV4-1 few TGCGCCAGCAGCCAAGGACGAATGGCCGATACGCAGTATTTT CASSQGRMADTQYF
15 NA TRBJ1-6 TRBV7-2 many TGTGCCAGCAGCTTATGGTGGGGGAGGGGCAGGCCCCTCCACTTT CASSLWWGRGRPLHF
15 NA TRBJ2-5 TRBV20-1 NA TGCAGTGCCCGTCCGGGAGGGACAGCCCAAGAGACCCAGTACTTC CSARPGGTAQETQYF
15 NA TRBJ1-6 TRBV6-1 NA TGTGCCAGCAGTGACAGGGGAACCTATAATTCACCCCTCCACTTT CASSDRGTYNSPLHF
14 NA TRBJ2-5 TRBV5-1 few TGCGCCAGCAGTGAAGTTTTTTTGGCCGAGACCCAGTACTTC CASSEVFLAETQYF
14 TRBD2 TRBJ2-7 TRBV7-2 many TGTGCCAGCAGTTCAAGCGGGGGGCCCTACGAGCAGTACTTC CASSSSGGPYEQYF
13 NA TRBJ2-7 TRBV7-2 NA TGTGCCAGCAGCTCCGGCTTTTCCTACGAGCAGTACTTC CASSSGFSYEQYF
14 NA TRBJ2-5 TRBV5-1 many TGCGCCAGCAGCTTGGGACAGGCCCAAGAGACCCAGTACTTC CASSLGQAQETQYF
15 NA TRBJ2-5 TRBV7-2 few TGTGCCAGCAGCCTGGGTCGGGGGCACCAAGAGACCCAGTACTTC CASSLGRGHQETQYF
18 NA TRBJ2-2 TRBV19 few TGTGCCAGTATTCAGGGGGGGCGACAGGGCCTTATTACCGGGGAGCTGTTTTTT CASIQGGRQGLITGELFF
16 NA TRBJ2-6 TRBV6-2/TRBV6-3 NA TGTGCCAGGGACAGAGTAATTCCCTCTGGGGCCAACGTCCTGACTTTC CARDRVIPSGANVLTF
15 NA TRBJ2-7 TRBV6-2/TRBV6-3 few TGTGCCAGCAGTTACGAGGGCACTCATCCCTACGAGCAGTACTTC CASSYEGTHPYEQYF
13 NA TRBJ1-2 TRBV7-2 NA TGTGCCAGCAGCTGGGACGAGGACTATGGCTACACCTTC CASSWDEDYGYTF
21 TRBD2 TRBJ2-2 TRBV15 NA TGTGCCACCAGCAGAGATTTTGGGGGTAGCGGGGGACCCGCGAACACCGGGGAGCTGTTTTTT CATSRDFGGSGGPANTGELFF
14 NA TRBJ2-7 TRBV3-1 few TGTGCCAGCAGCCACCGGGACGGACGCTACGAGCAGTACTTC CASSHRDGRYEQYF
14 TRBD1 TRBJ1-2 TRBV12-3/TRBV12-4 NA TGTGCCAGCAGTTTACTCCACAGGGGGGATGGCTACACCTTC CASSLLHRGDGYTF
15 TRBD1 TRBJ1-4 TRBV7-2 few TGTGCCAGCAGCATCCAGGGGGCAACTAATGAAAAACTGTTTTTT CASSIQGATNEKLFF
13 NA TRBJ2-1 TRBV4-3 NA TGCGCCAGCAGCCAGGCACTTACCAATGAGCAGTTCTTC CASSQALTNEQFF
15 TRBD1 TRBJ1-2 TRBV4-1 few TGCGCCAGCCACGGGACAGGGGGTTTGGCTCGAGGCTACACCTTC CASHGTGGLARGYTF
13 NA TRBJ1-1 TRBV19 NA TGTGCCAGTAGTATAAACAGGAACACTGAAGCTTTCTTT CASSINRNTEAFF
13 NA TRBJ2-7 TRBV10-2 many TGCGCCAGCAGCCGGGACTTATTATACGAGCAGTACTTC CASSRDLLYEQYF